These T cell receptor beta chains were read from a single sample in a study of control samples from healthy donors and cancer patients. Clones were read by immunoSEQ multiplex PCR, and TCRdb kept only the in-frame ones, dropping some. Among about 53,000 clones listed, about nine tenths were seen once. Specimen: PBMCs. All receptors come from a man in his 60s with head and neck cancer. Each CDR3 is given with its conserved first and last residue. Each record gives: J gene, V gene, clone size, D gene, CDR3 DNA, CDR3 protein. The D gene is left open where the match is weak. The size of a clone is reported for some rows only, either as once, few or many, or as a class for expanded clones.

TRBJ2-5 TRBV7-2 NA TRBD2 TGTGCCAGCAGCTTATGGGTAGCGGGGGGCCGGGAGACCCAGTACTTC CASSLWVAGGRETQYF
TRBJ1-5 TRBV30 NA TRBD1 TGTGCCTGGAGTTTCCAGGGGGGGTTTAATCAGCCCCAGCATTTT CAWSFQGGFNQPQHF
TRBJ2-1 TRBV11-3 NA NA TGTGCCAGCAGCTTAGATGTTGTAAATGAGCAGTTCTTC CASSLDVVNEQFF
TRBJ2-7 TRBV5-1 NA TRBD2 TGCGCCAGCAGCTTGGCCCGGGGAGGGCCGGGAGAGCAGTACTTC CASSLARGGPGEQYF
TRBJ2-3 TRBV5-1 NA NA TGCGCCAGCAGCTTGGGACCTCAACATTTAGATACGCAGTATTTT CASSLGPQHLDTQYF
TRBJ1-5 TRBV7-6 NA NA TGTGCCAGCAGCTTAGCCGATAATCAGCCCCAGCATTTT CASSLADNQPQHF
TRBJ2-2 TRBV19 NA NA TGTGCCAGTAGTATCAGGCTAGTCCTGAACACCGGGGAGCTGTTTTTT CASSIRLVLNTGELFF
TRBJ1-6 TRBV11-2 NA TRBD1 TGTGCCAGCAGTTCTAATTTTGGACAGGGTTGGAATTCACCCCTCCACTTT CASSSNFGQGWNSPLHF
TRBJ2-7 TRBV6-2/TRBV6-3 NA TRBD2 TGTGCCAGCAGTAAAGCAGGGACTAGCGGGAGGAACGAGCAGTACTTC CASSKAGTSGRNEQYF
TRBJ1-1 TRBV6-5 NA TRBD1 TGTGCCAGCGAAGCAGGGGACAGGGGAAGAACTGAAGCTTTCTTT CASEAGDRGRTEAFF
TRBJ2-3 TRBV11-2 NA NA TGTGCCAGCAGCTTCGGGGGACCCACAGATACGCAGTATTTT CASSFGGPTDTQYF
TRBJ1-5 TRBV6-5 NA NA TGTGCCAGCAGCAAGGGGGTTTTTCAGCCCCAGCATTTT CASSKGVFQPQHF
TRBJ2-1 TRBV6-5 NA NA TGTGCCAGCAGTTACCGTAGAGGCTCCAATGAGCAGTTCTTC CASSYRRGSNEQFF
TRBJ1-1 TRBV5-1 NA TRBD1 TGCGCCAGCAGCTCACGACAGGGCACCGACACTGAAGCTTTCTTT CASSSRQGTDTEAFF
TRBJ2-1 TRBV30 NA NA TGTGCCTGGAGTGGGGGGACTGGGCCAGGACAGAGAGTATACAATGAGCAGTTCTTC CAWSGGTGPGQRVYNEQFF
TRBJ1-1 TRBV7-8 NA TRBD1 TGTGCCAGCAGCTTAGCCACAGGGGGCGGAACTGAAGCTTTCTTT CASSLATGGGTEAFF
TRBJ2-2 TRBV2 NA TRBD2 TGTGCCAGCGAGCGGGACTACTTGGCCGGGGAGCTGTTTTTT CASERDYLAGELFF
TRBJ1-5 TRBV5-6 NA NA TGTGCCAGCAGCTCGCTTAGGTCGCGGGTTGATCAGCCCCAGCATTTT CASSSLRSRVDQPQHF
TRBJ2-3 TRBV7-2 NA NA TGTGCCAGCAGCTTTCGAGGGGGGGACACAGATACGCAGTATTTT CASSFRGGDTDTQYF
TRBJ2-7 TRBV15 NA NA TGTGCCACCAGCAGAGATGGGCGGAGGGGTAGGTACGAGCAGTACTTC CATSRDGRRGRYEQYF
TRBJ2-7 TRBV7-2 few NA TGTGCCAGCAGCTTAGGGGGGCAGAGCGACAAGCAGTACTTC CASSLGGQSDKQYF
TRBJ2-7 TRBV6-5 once TRBD2 TGTGCCAGCACGCGGGGGGCGGGCTCCTACGAGCAGTACTTC CASTRGAGSYEQYF
TRBJ2-7 TRBV3-1/TRBV3-2 NA NA TGTGCCAGCAGCCAAGACCCGAACTCCTACGAGCAGTACTTC CASSQDPNSYEQYF
TRBJ2-6 TRBV14 NA NA TGTGCCAGCAGACTTGGTGGGGCCAACGTCCTGACTTTC CASRLGGANVLTF
TRBJ2-1 TRBV7-2 NA TRBD2 TGTGCCAGCACCGCGGGCGGGGGAAGCTCCTACAATGAGCAGTTCTTC CASTAGGGSSYNEQFF
TRBJ1-2 TRBV16 NA TRBD1 TGTGCCAGCAGCCCGACAGGGAAGGGCTACACCTTC CASSPTGKGYTF
TRBJ2-2 TRBV5-1 NA NA TGCGCCAGCAGCCCGGGGGAGCTAACCGGGGAGCTGTTTTTT CASSPGELTGELFF
TRBJ2-5 TRBV3-1/TRBV3-2 few TRBD2 TGTGCCAGCAGCCGGAGCGGGGGGTCAGTAGAGACCCAGTACTTC CASSRSGGSVETQYF
TRBJ2-7 TRBV6-2/TRBV6-3 NA TRBD2 TGTGCCAGCACCTACTCTCGGGAGGGACTAGCGGGGACGCGGGAGCAGTACTTC CASTYSREGLAGTREQYF
TRBJ2-2 TRBV2 NA TRBD2 TGTGCCAGCGAGCCTAGCGGGGTTCAAACCGGGGAGCTGTTTTTT CASEPSGVQTGELFF